The sequence of this T cell receptor beta chain was determined in a study of T-cell reconstitution after alpha-beta-depleted transplantation in children. Unique molecular identifiers were incorporated when the TCRbeta library was constructed. TCRdb redid the calling of the PCR reads with MiXCR, one entry per CDR3 protein. The sample has 200,000 to 250,000 distinct CDR3 sequences; 9.5% to 15% are singletons. In its sample, this clonotype was seen many times. CDR1 is DFQATT, CDR2 SNEGSKA, per germline (reference sequence). CDR3 length: 11 residues. Trimming removed 5 bases from V and 7 bases from J, with 12 bases in between.

The sequence was obtained from a human donor who donated a stem cell graft to a child with acute lymphoblastic leukemia. The sample was PBMCs from the stem cell graft donor, taken from the stem cell graft. The rearrangement links TRBV20-1 to TRBJ2-7; D may be TRBD1 or TRBD2 (5 bases each). In DNA, the CDR3 is TGCAGTGCTCGGGACCGTCTTGAGCAGTACTTC. Its translation: CSARDRLEQYF.